These 7 T cell receptor beta chains came from one sample sequenced in a study of T cells after yellow fever vaccination. TCRdb reanalysed the 5' RACE reads using MiXCR and keeps one entry per CDR3 protein. This table has under 500,000 distinct CDR3 sequences, around 20% appearing once. This material consisted of PBMCs, taken before the yellow fever booster vaccination. All receptors come from a man younger than 35 who received the YFV17D yellow fever vaccine.

The chain carries TRBV5-1 and TRBJ1-1; 7 nucleotides align to TRBD1. V shed 5 bases and J 0 bases; nucleotides not matched to a gene: 4. Germline V lookup: CDR1 SGHRS, CDR2 YFSETQ. The CDR3 covers 14 residues. CDR3 region: CASRAGQMNTEAFF. The CDR3 bases are TGCGCCAGCAGAGCGGGACAGATGAACACTGAAGCTTTCTTT.

The table lists this clonotype with a few counts. V is TRBV6-6 and J is TRBJ1-3, with a possible D match to TRBD1 (5 bases). In germline, CDR1 is MNHNY, CDR2 SVGAGI (reference sequence). The CDR3 covers 14 residues. Trimming took 2 bases from V and 0 from J, leaving 5 bases between them. The CDR3 bases are TGTGCCAGCAGTTACGACAGCTCTGGAAACACCATATATTTT. As protein: CASSYDSSGNTIYF.

This clonotype was counted only a few times. The CDR3 spells CASSALGIGNYGYTF. As DNA, the CDR3 is TGTGCCAGCAGCGCCCTGGGGATAGGAAACTATGGCTACACCTTC. The V gene is TRBV9, the J gene TRBJ1-2, with D hard to call. Trimming pared 3 bases from V and 2 bases from J, leaving 14 bases between. The CDR3 loop spans 15 amino acids. Germline CDR1 reads SGDLS; CDR2 reads YYNGEE.

Worth noting for this clonotype: A much larger clone differs by one base, so this may be a read error. The V and J genes are TRBV20-1 and TRBJ2-1, with TRBD2 identical over 12 bases. The V segment lost 3 bases and the J segment 6 bases; nucleotides outside the gene matches: 3. The CDR3 runs to 14 residues. Germline CDR1 and CDR2: DFQATT and SNEGSKA (reference sequence). The CDR3 bases are TGCAGTGCTAGTTTGACTAGCGGGGGCAATGAGCAGTTCTTC. It yields the protein CSASLTSGGNEQFF.

The table lists this clonotype with a few counts. The rearrangement links TRBV5-6 to TRBJ2-5, with 12 nucleotides matching TRBD2. The length of the CDR3 is 17 residues. The junction had 11 bases not matched to a gene; V was cut back by 3 bases and J by 5 bases. Per the germline V gene, CDR1 is SGHDT and CDR2 is YYEEEE. For the CDR3, the DNA is TGTGCCAGCAGCTCAACCTCCGGACTAGCGGGGTGGGAGACCCAGTACTTC. It encodes CASSSTSGLAGWETQYF.

This clonotype was found a few times. The J gene is TRBJ2-2, the V gene TRBV7-7, with TRBD1 as a possible D gene (6 bases). The ends were cut back, 0 bases at V and 4 bases at J, with 15 bases in the middle. The germline V gene has CDR1 SSHAT and CDR2 FNYEAQ (reference sequence). The CDR3 is 17 amino acids. The DNA of the CDR3 is TGTGCCAGCAGCTTAGCGCCAACAGGGAGAAGCACCGGGGAGCTGTTTTTT. Its translation: CASSLAPTGRSTGELFF.

The chain joins TRBV7-9 to TRBJ1-3, with unresolved D. Trimming removed 8 bases at V and 4 bases at J, with 12 bases between. CDR3 length equals 13 residues. Germline V gene sequence: CDR1 SEHNR, CDR2 FQNEAQ (reference sequence). The CDR3: CASGLPGGNTIYF. DNA of the CDR3: TGTGCCAGCGGCCTCCCCGGCGGAAACACCATATATTTT.